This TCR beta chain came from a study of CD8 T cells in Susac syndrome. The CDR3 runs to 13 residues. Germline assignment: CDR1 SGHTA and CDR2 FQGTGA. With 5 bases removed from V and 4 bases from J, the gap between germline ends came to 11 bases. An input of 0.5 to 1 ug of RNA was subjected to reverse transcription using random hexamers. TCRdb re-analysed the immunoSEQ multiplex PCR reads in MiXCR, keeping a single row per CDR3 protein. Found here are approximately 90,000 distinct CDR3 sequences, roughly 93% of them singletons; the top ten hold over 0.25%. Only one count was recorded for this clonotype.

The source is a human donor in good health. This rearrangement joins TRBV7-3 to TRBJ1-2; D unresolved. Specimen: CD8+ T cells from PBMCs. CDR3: CASSKRWGYGYTF. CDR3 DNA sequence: TGTGCCAGCAGCAAACGCTGGGGCTATGGCTACACCTTC.